The clone carrying this T cell receptor (beta chain) has only a few counts. The antigen remains unidentified. This sample was taken from a study of blood T cells in healthy people across ages. In the study overall: Every two T cells gave about one barcoded beta molecule via template switching. General observations from the study: There were more naive CD4+ cells and higher diversity in long-lived donors than in aged donors.

V lost 5 bases, J lost 3 bases, and 3 bases stayed unmatched. Germline assignment: CDR1 PRHDT and CDR2 FYEKMQ (reference sequence). The CDR3 consists of 13 residues. The authors ran a second PCR of roughly 6 to 12 cycles using a sample-barcoded 5' primer and a J-beta primer mix. TCRdb re-called the 5' RACE reads with MiXCR, one entry per CDR3 protein. The sample lists 650,000 to 800,000 distinct CDR3 sequences, under 45% occurring once. Each of the donors had around 10 milliliters of peripheral blood drawn into EDTA-treated Vacutainer tubes. Sample: blood. The chain has TRBV13 and TRBJ1-2; 7 bases line up with TRBD1. The sequence derives from a man between 60 and 75 years old in good health. CDR3 amino acids: CASSGGGYYGYTF. The CDR3 DNA sequence: TGTGCCAGCAGCGGAGGGGGCTACTATGGCTACACCTTC.